One sample yielded the 9 T cell receptor beta chains listed below, sequenced in a study of PD-1 blockade in classical Hodgkin lymphoma. The assay was immunoSEQ multiplex PCR, and TCRdb's table has in-frame clones only and misses some. The sample lists tens of thousands of clones; approximately 88% were seen once. All patients experienced relapse after autologous stem cell transplantation, and brentuximab vedotin exposure was variable. The specimen comprised peripheral blood mononuclear cells (PBMCs), sampled at baseline. These receptors originate from a human donor with classical Hodgkin lymphoma.

This chain joins TRBV30 and TRBJ1-1; 7 bases map to TRBD1. The germline V gene encodes CDR1 GTSNPN and CDR2 SVGIG (reference sequence). V shed 3 bases, J shed 5 bases, and the junction held 6 bases outside the gene matches. CDR3 size: 13 residues. DNA of the CDR3: TGTGCCTGGAGAAACAGGGGAGAGACTGAAGCTTTCTTT. Its protein is CAWRNRGETEAFF.

The chain combines TRBV28 with TRBJ1-5, with TRBD1 identical over 7 bases. Germline V gene data show CDR1 as MDHEN and CDR2 as SYDVKM. The length of the CDR3 is 15 residues. With V trimmed by 7 bases and J by 4 bases, 10 bases remained unmatched. The CDR3 reads CASTPRTGPNQPQHF. CDR3 DNA sequence: TGTGCCAGCACCCCCCGGACAGGACCTAATCAGCCCCAGCATTTT. Using reference TRBV28 and TRBJ1-5 for the parts outside the CDR3, the full variable domain is DVKVTQSSRYLVKRTGEKVFLECVQDMDHENMFWYRQDPGLGLRLIYFSYDVKMKEKGDIPEGYSVSREKKERFSLILESASTNQTSMYLCASTPRTGPNQPQHFGDGTRLSIL.

The count of this clone is one. This sequence joins TRBV7-9 and TRBJ2-5; 11 nucleotides agree with TRBD2. Trimming at V came to 3 bases and at J to 4 bases, leaving 13 bases not matched to a gene. Germline CDR1 and CDR2: SEHNR and FQNEAQ (reference sequence). The length of the CDR3 is 18 residues. Here the CDR3 reads CASSFDGTSGIEGETQYF. As DNA, the CDR3 is TGTGCCAGCAGCTTCGATGGGACTAGCGGCATCGAGGGAGAGACCCAGTACTTC.

This clone was counted only a few times. CDR3 nucleotide sequence: TGTGCCAGCAGAAAACAGGGGGCGGGGTATGGCTACACCTTC. Translation: CASRKQGAGYGYTF. The V gene is TRBV6-1, the J gene TRBJ1-2; 9 bases fit TRBD1. Germline V gives CDR1 MNHNS, CDR2 SASEGT. CDR3 size: 14 residues. V was pared by 6 bases and J by 5 bases, with 7 bases of the junction left unmatched.

J is TRBJ2-2 and V is TRBV18; 8 bases align to TRBD2. V lost 1 base to trimming and J lost 2 bases; unmatched junction nucleotides: 6. This CDR3 is 17 amino acids long. Per germline, CDR1 KGHSH and CDR2 LQKENI. The CDR3 sequence is CASSPQKSGRNTGELFF. The CDR3 nucleotides are TGTGCCAGCTCACCACAAAAAAGCGGGAGAAACACCGGGGAGCTGTTTTTT.

This clone was counted once. The chain has TRBV5-4 and TRBJ2-7, with D tentatively TRBD2 (6 bases). There are 13 residues in the CDR3. Germline CDR1 is SGHNT and CDR2 is YYREEE (reference sequence). The V end lost 3 bases, the J end lost 2 bases, and 9 bases lay between the germline ends. The CDR3 is CASSSGTPYEQYF. CDR3 in DNA: TGTGCCAGCAGCTCGGGGACTCCCTACGAGCAGTACTTC.

V usage is TRBV6-4 and J usage is TRBJ2-1; 8 positions agree with TRBD2. This CDR3 contains 16 residues. The germline V gene encodes CDR1 MRHNA and CDR2 SNTAGT. Unmatched junction bases numbered 10, after V lost 3 bases and J lost 6 bases. The CDR3 region has the DNA TGTGCCAGCAGTGAACAAAGCGGGAGCAGCGGCAATGAGCAGTTCTTC. Translating it yields CASSEQSGSSGNEQFF.

This clone occurred a few times. Other DNA sequences in the same sample also yield this CDR3. The chain uses TRBV6-5 and TRBJ1-1; TRBD1 might be the D (5 bases). The CDR3 runs to 14 residues. The V gene lost 2 bases and the J gene lost 1 base, with 8 bases spanning the gap. Germline lookup yields CDR1 MNHEY and CDR2 SVGAGI. CDR3 sequence: CASSYLQGNTEAFF. CDR3 nucleotide sequence: TGTGCCAGCAGTTACCTCCAGGGGAACACTGAAGCTTTCTTT.

The genes are TRBV30 and TRBJ1-5; TRBD1 is a possible D gene (6 bases). Trimming shortened V by 3 bases and J by 5 bases, and 11 bases separated the two germline ends. Germline V CDR1 and CDR2: GTSNPN, SVGIG (reference sequence). This CDR3 contains 13 residues. The CDR3 DNA reads as TGTGCCTGGAGCGGGGGCCTTGATCAGCCCCAGCATTTT. Amino acids: CAWSGGLDQPQHF.